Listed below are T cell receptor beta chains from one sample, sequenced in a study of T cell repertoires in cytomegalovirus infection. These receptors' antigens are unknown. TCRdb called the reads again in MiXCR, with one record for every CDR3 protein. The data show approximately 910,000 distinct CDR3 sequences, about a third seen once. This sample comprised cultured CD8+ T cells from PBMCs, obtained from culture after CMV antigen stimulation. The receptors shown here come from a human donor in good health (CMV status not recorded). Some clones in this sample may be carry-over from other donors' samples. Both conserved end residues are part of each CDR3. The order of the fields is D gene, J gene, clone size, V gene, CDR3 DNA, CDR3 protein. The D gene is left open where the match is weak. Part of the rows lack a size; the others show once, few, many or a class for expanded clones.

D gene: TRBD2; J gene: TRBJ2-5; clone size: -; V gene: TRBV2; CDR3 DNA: TGTGCCAACCCTGTCCTAGCGGGGGACGAGACCCAGTACTTC; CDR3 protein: CANPVLAGDETQYF
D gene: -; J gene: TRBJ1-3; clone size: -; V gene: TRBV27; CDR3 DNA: TGTGCCAGCAGTTTACAGATAGGCAGGACGGACACCATATATTTT; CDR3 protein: CASSLQIGRTDTIYF
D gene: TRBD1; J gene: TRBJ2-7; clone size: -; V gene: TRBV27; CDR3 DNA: TGTGCCAGCAGCCTGACAGGGCCCTCCTACGAGCAGTACTTC; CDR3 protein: CASSLTGPSYEQYF
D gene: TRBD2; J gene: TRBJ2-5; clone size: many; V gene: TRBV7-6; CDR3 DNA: TGTGCCAGCAGCTTTAGCGGGGGGACCCAAGAGACCCAGTACTTC; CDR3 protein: CASSFSGGTQETQYF
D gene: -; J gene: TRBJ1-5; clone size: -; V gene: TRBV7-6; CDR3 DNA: TGTGCCAGCAGCTTAGGGGTGGTAGAAGGTCAGCCCCAGCATTTT; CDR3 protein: CASSLGVVEGQPQHF
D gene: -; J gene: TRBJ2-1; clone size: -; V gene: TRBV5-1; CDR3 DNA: TGCGCCAGCAGCCGCCCAGAGCTCCCGGAGCAGTTCTTC; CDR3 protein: CASSRPELPEQFF
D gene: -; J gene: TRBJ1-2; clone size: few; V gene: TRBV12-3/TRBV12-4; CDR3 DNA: TGTGCCAGCAGTTTTAAACAGGGCCCTCGACGTTACACCTTC; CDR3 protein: CASSFKQGPRRYTF
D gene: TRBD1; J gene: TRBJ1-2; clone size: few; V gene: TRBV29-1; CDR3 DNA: TGCAGCGTTGACGGACAGGGGACGTATGGCTACACCTTC; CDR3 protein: CSVDGQGTYGYTF
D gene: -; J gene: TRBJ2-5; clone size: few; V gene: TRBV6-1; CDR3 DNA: TGTGCCAGCAGTGACTCTGAAGAGACCCAGTACTTC; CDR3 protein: CASSDSEETQYF
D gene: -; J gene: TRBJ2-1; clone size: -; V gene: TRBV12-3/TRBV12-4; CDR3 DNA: TGTGCCAGCAGTTTCCAGCCCCCCCCCTACAATGAGCAGTTCTTC; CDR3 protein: CASSFQPPPYNEQFF
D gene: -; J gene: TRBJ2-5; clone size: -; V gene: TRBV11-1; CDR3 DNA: TGTGCCAGCATCCGGTCCCTCGGCGAGACCCAGTACTTC; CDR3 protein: CASIRSLGETQYF
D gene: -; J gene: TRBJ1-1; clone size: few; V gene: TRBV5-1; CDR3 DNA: TGCGCCAGCAGCTTGGCCAACTCGAGCACTGAAGCTTTCTTT; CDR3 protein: CASSLANSSTEAFF
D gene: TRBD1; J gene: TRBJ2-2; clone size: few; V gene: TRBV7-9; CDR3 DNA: TGTGCCAGCAGCTTCCAGGGGGCGGACACCGGGGAGCTGTTTTTT; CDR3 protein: CASSFQGADTGELFF
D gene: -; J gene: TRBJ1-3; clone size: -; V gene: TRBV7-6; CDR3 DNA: TGTGCCAGCAGCTTAGGCGACTCGCCCTCTGGAAACACCATATATTTT; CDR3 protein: CASSLGDSPSGNTIYF
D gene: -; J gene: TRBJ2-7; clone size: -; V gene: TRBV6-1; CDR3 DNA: TGTGCCAGCAGTGAACGAGGGATTACCTACGAGCAGTACTTC; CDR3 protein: CASSERGITYEQYF
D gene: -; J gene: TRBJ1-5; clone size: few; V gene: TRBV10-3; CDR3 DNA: TGTGCCATCAGTGAGGTTTTTGGAGGGTCGGTCCAGCCCCAGCATTTT; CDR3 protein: CAISEVFGGSVQPQHF
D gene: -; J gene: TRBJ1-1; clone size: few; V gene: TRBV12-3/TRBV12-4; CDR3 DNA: TGTGCCAGCAGTTTGCACAAGGGCGTGACTGAAGCTTTCTTT; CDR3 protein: CASSLHKGVTEAFF
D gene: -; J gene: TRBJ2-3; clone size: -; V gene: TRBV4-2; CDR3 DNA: TGTGCCAGCAGCCAAGGACAAGCCCCTACGCAGTATTTT; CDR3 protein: CASSQGQAPTQYF
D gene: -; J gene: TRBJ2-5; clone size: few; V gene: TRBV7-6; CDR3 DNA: TGTGCCAGCAGCTTATACAGGGAAATTTTGGAGACCCAGTACTTC; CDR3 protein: CASSLYREILETQYF
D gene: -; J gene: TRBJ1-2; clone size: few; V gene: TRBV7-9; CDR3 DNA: TGTGCCAGCAGTACCATGGACAGAGGTTGGGGCTACACCTTC; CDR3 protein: CASSTMDRGWGYTF
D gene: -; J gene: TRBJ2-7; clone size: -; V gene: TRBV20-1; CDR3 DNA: TGCAGTGCTCTGCAGAGCCCCCCTCAGGACTACGAGCAGTACTTC; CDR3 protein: CSALQSPPQDYEQYF
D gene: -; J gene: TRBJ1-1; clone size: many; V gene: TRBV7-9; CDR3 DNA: TGTGCCAGCAGCTTAGACCGCACTGAAGCTTTCTTT; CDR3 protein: CASSLDRTEAFF
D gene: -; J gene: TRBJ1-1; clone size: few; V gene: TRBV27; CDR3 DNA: TGTGCCAGCAGTTTCCACAGACAGACCAACACTGAAGCTTTCTTT; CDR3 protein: CASSFHRQTNTEAFF
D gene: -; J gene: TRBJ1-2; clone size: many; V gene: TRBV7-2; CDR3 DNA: TGTGCCAGCAGCCCTGACTGGCGGGGGGTAGTCTATGGCTACACCTTC; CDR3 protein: CASSPDWRGVVYGYTF
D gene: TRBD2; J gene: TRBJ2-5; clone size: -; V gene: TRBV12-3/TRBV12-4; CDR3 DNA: TGTGCCAGCAGTTTAGGCCTAGCGGGGGGGCCTCGAGAGACACAGTACTTC; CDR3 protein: CASSLGLAGGPRETQYF
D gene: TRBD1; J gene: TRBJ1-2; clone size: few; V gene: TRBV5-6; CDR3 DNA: TGTGCCAGCAGCTTGGACAGGGGGGTTAACAACTATGGCTACACCTTC; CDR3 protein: CASSLDRGVNNYGYTF
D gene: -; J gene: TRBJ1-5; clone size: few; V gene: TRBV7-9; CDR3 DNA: TGTGCCAGCAGCTTAGCGGGATATAGCAATGATCAGCCCCAGCATTTT; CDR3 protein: CASSLAGYSNDQPQHF
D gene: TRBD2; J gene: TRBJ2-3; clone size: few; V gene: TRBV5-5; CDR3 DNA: TGTGCCAGCAGCTTGGGACTAGCGGGGGCTGGCACAGATACGCAGTATTTT; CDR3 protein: CASSLGLAGAGTDTQYF
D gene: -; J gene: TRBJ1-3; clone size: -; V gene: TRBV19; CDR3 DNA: TGTGCCAGTAGTCTCTACCACTCCACGGAGGGCCTGAGAAACACCATATATTTT; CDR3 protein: CASSLYHSTEGLRNTIYF
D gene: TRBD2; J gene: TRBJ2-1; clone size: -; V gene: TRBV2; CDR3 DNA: TGTGCCAGCAGATTTAGCGGGGGGGCCCTCAATGAGCAGTTCTTC; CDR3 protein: CASRFSGGALNEQFF
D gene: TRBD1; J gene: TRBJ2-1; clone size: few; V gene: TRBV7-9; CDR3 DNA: TGTGCCAGCACCTCGACAGGGCGCTACAATGAGCAGTTCTTC; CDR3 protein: CASTSTGRYNEQFF
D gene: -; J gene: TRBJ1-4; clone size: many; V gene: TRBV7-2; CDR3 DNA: TGTGCCAGCAGCTTAGGGTCAGAGGCGGCTAATGAAAAACTGTTTTTT; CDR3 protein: CASSLGSEAANEKLFF
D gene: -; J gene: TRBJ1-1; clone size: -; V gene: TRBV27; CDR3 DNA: TGTGCCAGCAGAGTTCAGGGAAGGATCACTGAAGCTTTCTTT; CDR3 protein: CASRVQGRITEAFF
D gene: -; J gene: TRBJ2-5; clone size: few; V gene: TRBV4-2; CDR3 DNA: TGTGCCAGCAGCCAAGATAGCCGGGCGGACTTTCGATACTTC; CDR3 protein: CASSQDSRADFRYF
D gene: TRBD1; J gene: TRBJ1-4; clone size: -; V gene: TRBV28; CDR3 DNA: TGTGCCAGCAGTCCAGGGACAGCCGCAACTAATGAAAAACTGTTTTTT; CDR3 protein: CASSPGTAATNEKLFF
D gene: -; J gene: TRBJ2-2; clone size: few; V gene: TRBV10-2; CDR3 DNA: TGTGCCAGCAGCGCCGAGGGGGGGCGGACCGGGGAGCTGTTTTTT; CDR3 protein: CASSAEGGRTGELFF
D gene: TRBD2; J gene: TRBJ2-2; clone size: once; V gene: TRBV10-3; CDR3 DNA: TGTGCTTCCTGGGCGGGGGACCGCACCGGGGAGCTGTTTTTT; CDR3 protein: CASWAGDRTGELFF
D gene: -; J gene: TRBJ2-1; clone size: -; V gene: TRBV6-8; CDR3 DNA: TGTGCCAGCAGTCTCGGCCCGCCGGGCTCCTACAATGAGCAGTTCTTC; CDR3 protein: CASSLGPPGSYNEQFF
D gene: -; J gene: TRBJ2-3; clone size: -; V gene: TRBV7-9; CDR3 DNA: TGTGCCAGCAGCTTAGGCAACATCGATACGCAGTATTTT; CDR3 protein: CASSLGNIDTQYF
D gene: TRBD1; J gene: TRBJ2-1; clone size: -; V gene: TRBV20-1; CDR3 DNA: TGCAGTGCTTCGTCGAGGGGGACAGGTTCCTACAATGAGCAGTTCTTC; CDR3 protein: CSASSRGTGSYNEQFF
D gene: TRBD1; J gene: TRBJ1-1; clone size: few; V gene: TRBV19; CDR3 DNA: TGTGCCAGTAGCTACAGGGGGCTTGACGCTGAAGCTTTCTTT; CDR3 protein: CASSYRGLDAEAFF
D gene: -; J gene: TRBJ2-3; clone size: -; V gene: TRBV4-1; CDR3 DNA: TGCGCCAGCAGCCAAGAATATACGCAGTATTTT; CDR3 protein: CASSQEYTQYF